These 4 T cell receptor beta chains share one sample of origin, sequenced in a study of blood T cells in healthy people across ages. Then a second PCR, running roughly 6 to 11 cycles, was carried out with a sample-barcoded 5' primer and a J-beta primer mix. TCRdb recomputed calls from the 5' RACE reads with MiXCR, one row per CDR3 protein. This table has approximately 850,000 distinct CDR3 sequences, approximately 44% appearing once. What was sequenced was blood. These receptors came from a man aged 55 to 69 in good health.

The CDR3 region has the DNA TGTGCTAGTGGTTTGGTACGGTTGGGTCAGGGGCGTCAGCCCCAGCATTTT. This sequence encodes CASGLVRLGQGRQPQHF. The V gene is TRBV12-5, the J gene TRBJ1-5, with D maybe TRBD1 (6 bases). Germline assignment: CDR1 LGHNT and CDR2 FRNRAP. V dropped 0 bases and J dropped 6 bases, with 18 bases sitting between them. The CDR3 runs 17 residues.

The table lists this clonotype with a count of one. V gene TRBV4-3 combines with J gene TRBJ1-1, with D perhaps matching TRBD1 (6 bases). The V gene lost 0 bases and the J gene lost 6 bases, with 11 bases spanning the gap. The CDR3 is 14 residues long. The germline CDR1 and CDR2 sequences are LGHNA and YSLEER. The chain's CDR3 is CASSQDRGGPEAFF. The CDR3 DNA reads TGCGCCAGCAGCCAAGATCGGGGGGGCCCTGAAGCTTTCTTT.

This clonotype was detected only a few times. The chain combines TRBV14 with TRBJ1-2; D is undetermined. Germline CDR1 and CDR2: SGHDN and FVKESK. Trimming removed 1 base from V and 4 bases from J, with 7 bases in between. The CDR3 consists of 13 residues. In DNA form, the CDR3 reads TGTGCCAGCAGCCAAGGCCAGAGCTATGGCTACACCTTC. It specifies CASSQGQSYGYTF.

This clonotype was observed a few times. The chain uses TRBV3-1 and TRBJ2-1, with unresolved D. Germline lookup yields CDR1 LGHDT and CDR2 YNNKEL (reference sequence). V was clipped by 4 bases and J by 2 bases, with 12 bases between them. The CDR3 runs 15 residues. This CDR3 reads CASSPVEVTYNEQFF. CDR3 DNA sequence: TGTGCCAGCAGCCCTGTCGAAGTTACCTACAATGAGCAGTTCTTC.